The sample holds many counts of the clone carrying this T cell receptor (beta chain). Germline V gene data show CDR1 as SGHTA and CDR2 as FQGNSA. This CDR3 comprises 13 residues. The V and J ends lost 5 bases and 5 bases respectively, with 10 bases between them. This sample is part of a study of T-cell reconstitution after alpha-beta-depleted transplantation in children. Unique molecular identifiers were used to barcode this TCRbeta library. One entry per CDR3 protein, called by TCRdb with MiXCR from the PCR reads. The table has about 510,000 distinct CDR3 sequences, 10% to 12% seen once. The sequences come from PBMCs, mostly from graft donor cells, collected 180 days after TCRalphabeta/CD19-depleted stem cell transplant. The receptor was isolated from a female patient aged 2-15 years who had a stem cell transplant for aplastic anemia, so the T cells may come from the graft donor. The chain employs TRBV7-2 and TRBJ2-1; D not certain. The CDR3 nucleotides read TGTGCCAGCAGCCGCCGGCAGAACAATGAGCAGTTCTTC. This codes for CASSRRQNNEQFF.